Below are 28 T cell receptor beta chains sequenced from a single sample in a study of T cell changes during pregnancy in multiple sclerosis. Profiled with immunoSEQ multiplex PCR; TCRdb holds only in-frame clones, not every one. The sample has about 24,000 clones, just over 85% seen once. The sample here was CD8+ T cells from peripheral blood mononuclear cells, taken in the first trimester of pregnancy. These receptors were taken from a female donor in good health, enrolled as a control in a pregnancy study.

The chain couples TRBV10-3 to TRBJ2-7, with 9 nucleotides matching TRBD1. The CDR3 covers 19 residues. The V gene end was trimmed by 6 bases and the J gene end by 3 bases; junction bases not matched to a gene: 21. Germline lookup yields CDR1 ENHRY and CDR2 SYGVKD. In nucleotides, the CDR3 is TGTGCCATCAGCGGGGCACAGGGGGCTTCCGTACCACATCACTACGAGCAGTACTTC. Translated: CAISGAQGASVPHHYEQYF.

This sequence joins TRBV4-1 and TRBJ2-7, with 7 bases lining up with TRBD2. Unmatched junction bases numbered 6, after V lost 4 bases and J lost 0 bases. Germline V gives CDR1 MGHRA, CDR2 YSYEKL. There are 15 residues in the CDR3. The CDR3 here is CASSPGSGSSYEQYF. CDR3 bases: TGCGCCAGCAGCCCGGGTAGCGGGTCCTCCTACGAGCAGTACTTC.

This clone was seen a handful of times. CDR3 in amino acids: CASSPGLTGLVFF. The CDR3 DNA reads TGTGCCAGCAGCCCGGGGCTGACAGGGTTGGTTTTCTTT. The rearrangement uses TRBV5-4 and TRBJ1-1, with 7 positions matching TRBD1. The CDR3 length is 13 residues. Germline CDR1 is SGHNT and CDR2 is YYREEE (reference sequence). After removal of 4 bases from V and 13 bases from J, the junction contained 13 bases not matched to a gene.

This chain links TRBV7-9 with TRBJ2-5, with D possibly being TRBD2 (5 bases). CDR1 and CDR2 from the germline V gene are SEHNR and FQNEAQ (reference sequence). There are 14 residues in the CDR3. V was trimmed by 7 bases and J by 1 base, leaving 13 bases between them. In DNA, the CDR3 is TGTGCCAGCACGTTTACGGGGTTCCAAGAGACCCAGTACTTC. Protein: CASTFTGFQETQYF.

This chain connects TRBV28 to TRBJ2-7, with 11 bases fitting TRBD1. The J segment lost 2 bases and the V segment lost 5 bases, leaving 8 bases of the junction unmatched. CDR1 and CDR2 from the germline V gene are MDHEN and SYDVKM. There are 16 residues in the CDR3. CDR3 nucleotide sequence: TGTGCCAGCAGTCCGACTGGGACAGGGGGGCCCTACGAGCAGTACTTC. Protein sequence: CASSPTGTGGPYEQYF.

The CDR3 DNA reads as TGTGCCAGCAGCCCCGGGGTCCCTGGAAACACCATATATTTT. Residues: CASSPGVPGNTIYF. This chain joins TRBV7-9 and TRBJ1-3; the D is unclear. Per germline, CDR1 SEHNR and CDR2 FQNEAQ (reference sequence). This CDR3 is 14 amino acids long. Between the trimmed V and J ends, which lost 5 bases and 2 bases, there was a span of 10 bases.

This clone was seen only once. The J gene is TRBJ2-7, the V gene TRBV15; 7 nucleotides agree with TRBD2. CDR3 size: 13 residues. The V segment lost 10 bases and the J segment 7 bases; nucleotides outside the gene matches: 13. Germline CDR1 reads LNHNV; CDR2 reads YYDKDF (reference sequence). The CDR3 bases are TGTGCCATCTCAGGAGGGGAGGGAGTGGAGCAGTACTTC. It translates to CAISGGEGVEQYF.

This chain links TRBV4-3 with TRBJ2-4; D is uncertain. Trimming cost V 1 base and J 0 bases, with 7 bases left between them. Germline-derived CDR1 and CDR2 are LGHNA and YSLEER. This CDR3 spans 15 amino acids. CDR3 nucleotide sequence: TGCGCCAGCAGCCAAGGATGGCCAGCCAAAAACATTCAGTACTTC. Encoded protein: CASSQGWPAKNIQYF.

The chain joins TRBV5-1 to TRBJ2-7; D is possibly TRBD1 (6 bases). Between the trimmed V and J ends, which lost 2 bases and 4 bases, there was a span of 13 bases. This CDR3 spans 14 amino acids. Looked up from germline, CDR1 is SGHRS and CDR2 is YFSETQ. CDR3: CASSFRGSEYEQYF. DNA of the CDR3: TGCGCCAGCAGCTTCAGGGGCTCAGAGTACGAGCAGTACTTC.

The V and J genes are TRBV7-3 and TRBJ2-5, with TRBD2 as a possible D gene (7 bases). Germline CDR1 SGHTA, CDR2 FQGTGA. This CDR3 is built from 14 residues. Trimming shortened V by 1 base and J by 3 bases, and 9 bases separated the two germline ends. Written as DNA, the CDR3 is TGTGCCAGCAGCTTAAGCGGGGGCGAAGAGACCCAGTACTTC. Protein product: CASSLSGGEETQYF.

The table lists this clone with many counts. The chain links TRBV7-9 to TRBJ2-7, with D unresolved. This CDR3 is 13 amino acids long. Germline CDR1 is SEHNR and CDR2 is FQNEAQ (reference sequence). The V gene lost 6 bases and the J gene lost 4 bases, with 13 bases spanning the gap. CDR3 DNA sequence: TGTGCCAGCAGACAGAGTTCCCAGTACGAGCAGTACTTC. Amino acid sequence: CASRQSSQYEQYF.

Only a few counts were recorded for this clone. The chain employs TRBV19 and TRBJ2-7, with 9 bases aligning to TRBD2. The CDR3 sequence is 16 residues long. The ends lost 4 bases at V and 3 bases at J; junction bases unmatched: 10. Per germline, CDR1 LNHDA and CDR2 SQIVND (reference sequence). CDR3 residues: CASSTLKAGGRYEQYF. In nucleotides, the CDR3 is TGTGCCAGTAGTACCCTCAAAGCGGGGGGCCGCTACGAGCAGTACTTC.

The count of this clone is one. This sequence joins TRBV5-5 and TRBJ1-2; no reliable D call. Germline CDR1 is SGHKS and CDR2 is YYEKEE (reference sequence). CDR3 length: 11 amino acids. V lost 4 bases and J 8 bases, leaving 9 bases between the germline ends. CDR3 bases: TGTGCCAGCAGCCTGAGTAGCGGCTACACCTTC. Its protein product is CASSLSSGYTF.

The gene calls are TRBV7-6 and TRBJ1-5; no clear D. Trimming took off 1 base at V and 4 bases at J, with 8 bases between the two ends. Per germline, CDR1 SGHVS and CDR2 FNYEAQ. This CDR3 contains 14 residues. The CDR3 loop reads CASSLVEGNQPQHF. CDR3 in DNA: TGTGCCAGCAGCTTAGTCGAGGGAAATCAGCCCCAGCATTTT.

This clone was recorded only once. V gene TRBV6-1 combines with J gene TRBJ2-1; D possibly corresponds to TRBD1 (5 bases). The germline V gene has CDR1 MNHNS and CDR2 SASEGT. Trimming took off 6 bases at V and 4 bases at J, with 10 bases between the two ends. The CDR3 has 13 residues. The CDR3 sequence is CASSARTYNEQFF. Written as DNA, the CDR3 is TGTGCCAGCAGCGCCCGGACATACAATGAGCAGTTCTTC.

The rearrangement joins TRBV27 to TRBJ2-1, with D possibly matching TRBD2 (5 bases). The CDR3 sequence is 11 residues long. V was pared by 3 bases and J by 10 bases, with 7 bases between. Germline CDR1 reads MNHEY; CDR2 reads SMNVEV (reference sequence). The CDR3 DNA reads TGTGCCAGCAGTTTCGGCGGGGAGCAGTTCTTC. Translated: CASSFGGEQFF.

The chain carries TRBV5-5 and TRBJ2-7; a weak D match, TRBD1 (5 bases). Between the trimmed V and J ends, which lost 0 bases and 2 bases, there was a span of 9 bases. The CDR3 covers 14 residues. Per the germline V gene, CDR1 is SGHKS and CDR2 is YYEKEE (reference sequence). The CDR3 loop is CASSLAQGTYEQYF. The CDR3 nucleotides are TGTGCCAGCAGCTTGGCCCAGGGTACCTACGAGCAGTACTTC.

The chain carries TRBV27 and TRBJ2-3, with a weak D call TRBD1 (5 bases). Trimming took 5 bases from V and 6 from J, leaving 18 bases between them. The CDR3 consists of 15 residues. The germline V gene encodes CDR1 MNHEY and CDR2 SMNVEV (reference sequence). The CDR3: CASSSPARVTDTQYF. The CDR3 nucleotides are TGTGCCAGCAGTAGCCCTGCCAGGGTTACGGATACGCAGTATTTT.

The chain carries TRBV27 and TRBJ1-1; 9 bases are shared with TRBD1. After removal of 4 bases from V and 0 bases from J, the junction contained 3 bases not matched to a gene. The CDR3 totals 15 residues. CDR1 MNHEY and CDR2 SMNVEV come from the germline V gene (reference sequence). The CDR3 spells CASSWTGAMNTEAFF. CDR3 in DNA: TGTGCCAGCAGTTGGACAGGGGCTATGAACACTGAAGCTTTCTTT.

This chain uses TRBV5-4 with TRBJ2-4; D is possibly TRBD1 (6 bases). Germline V gene data show CDR1 as SGHNT and CDR2 as YYREEE (reference sequence). The CDR3 contains 17 residues. The V end was cut by 4 bases, the J end by 0 bases, with 17 bases between. The CDR3 protein is CASSPGGGRLAKNIQYF. CDR3 coding DNA: TGTGCCAGCAGCCCCGGTGGGGGCAGGCTAGCCAAAAACATTCAGTACTTC. Filled out from reference TRBV5-4 and TRBJ2-4, the complete variable domain reads ETGVTQSPTHLIKTRGQQVTLRCSSQSGHNTVSWYQQALGQGPQFIFQYYREEENGRGNFPPRFSGLQFPNYSSELNVNALELDDSALYLCASSPGGGRLAKNIQYFGAGTRLSVL.

This chain joins TRBV4-3 and TRBJ2-7; 9 bases fit TRBD1. The ends lost 4 bases at V and 1 base at J; junction bases unmatched: 5. This CDR3 has 15 amino acids. Germline CDR1 and CDR2: LGHNA and YSLEER. In DNA, the CDR3 is TGCGCCAGCAGCCTATCCGGGACAGGGTCCTACGAGCAGTACTTC. Its protein product is CASSLSGTGSYEQYF.

The chain combines TRBV6-6 with TRBJ2-5; 9 bases align to TRBD2. V lost 2 bases to trimming and J lost 4 bases; unmatched junction nucleotides: 5. The CDR3 sequence is 15 residues long. Per the germline V gene, CDR1 is MNHNY and CDR2 is SVGAGI (reference sequence). The CDR3 is CASSYGAGGGETQYF. CDR3 DNA sequence: TGTGCCAGCAGTTACGGAGCGGGGGGCGGAGAGACCCAGTACTTC.

The chain uses TRBV4-2 and TRBJ1-5, with TRBD1 as a possible D gene (6 bases). The CDR3 length is 17 residues. Trimming pared 0 bases from V and 0 bases from J, leaving 12 bases between. The germline gives CDR1 LGHNA, CDR2 YNFKEQ. CDR3 region: CASSQEGASYSNQPQHF. DNA of the CDR3: TGTGCCAGCAGCCAAGAGGGGGCCTCATATAGCAATCAGCCCCAGCATTTT.

This chain joins TRBV5-1 and TRBJ2-2, with 9 bases identical to TRBD1. Looked up from germline, CDR1 is SGHRS and CDR2 is YFSETQ. The CDR3 sequence is 18 residues long. V lost 3 bases to trimming and J lost 3 bases; unmatched junction nucleotides: 12. The CDR3 nucleotides are TGCGCCAGCAGCTCTAAGGGGACAGGGAGTCTGGACACCGGGGAGCTGTTTTTT. It specifies CASSSKGTGSLDTGELFF.

This sequence joins TRBV29-1 and TRBJ2-3; weak D call: TRBD1 (5 bases). Germline V gives CDR1 SQVTM, CDR2 ANQGSEA. The CDR3 sequence is 12 residues long. V was cut by 0 bases and J by 11 bases, with 12 bases left in between. CDR3 sequence (DNA): TGCAGCGTTGAAGAATGGGGCCTAGGGCAGTATTTT. The encoded protein is CSVEEWGLGQYF.

DNA of the CDR3: TGTGCCAGCAGCTTTGTTTTGAGGCAGGGGGCCTACGAGCAGTACTTC. Protein: CASSFVLRQGAYEQYF. The genes are TRBV5-5 and TRBJ2-5; 7 bases line up with TRBD1. The DNA matches TRBJ2-7 better at its end, which makes the J call doubtful. This CDR3 is 16 amino acids long. The germline V gene has CDR1 SGHKS and CDR2 YYEKEE (reference sequence).

The chain is built from TRBV11-3 and TRBJ1-1; tentative D call: TRBD1 (6 bases). This CDR3 contains 14 residues. Germline lookup yields CDR1 SGHNT and CDR2 YENEEA. V lost 2 bases to trimming and J lost 5 bases, with 12 bases between them. CDR3 loop: CASSLSGERTEAFF. The CDR3 DNA reads TGTGCCAGCAGCTTATCAGGGGAGAGGACTGAAGCTTTCTTT.

The CDR3 region has the DNA TGCGCCAGCAGCCCAACAGGGCTTAATTCACCCCTCCACTTT. Amino acid sequence: CASSPTGLNSPLHF. V gene TRBV4-1 combines with J gene TRBJ1-6; D is perhaps TRBD1 (6 bases). The CDR3 runs to 14 residues. Per germline, CDR1 MGHRA and CDR2 YSYEKL. Trimming shortened V by 4 bases and J by 6 bases, and 10 bases separated the two germline ends.